Below, 10 T cell receptor beta chains from the same sample are listed, as sequenced in a study of shared clonotypes between healthy human individuals. Clones were read by immunoSEQ multiplex PCR, and TCRdb kept only the in-frame ones, dropping some. The sample shows about 2.1 million clones, about 94% of them seen only once. CD45RO negativity and positive selection for CCR7 defined naive CD8 cells, a population that excluded terminally differentiated effector memory CD45RA+ cells. The sequenced material came from naive CD8+ T cells from PBMCs. These receptors were obtained from a man between 18 and 35 years old in good health. Some clones in this sample may be carry-over from other donors' samples.

The chain has TRBV4-2 and TRBJ1-3; D ambiguous. The CDR3 extends over 19 amino acids. Germline V lookup: CDR1 LGHNA, CDR2 YNFKEQ. V was trimmed by 0 bases and J by 0 bases, leaving 18 bases between them. CDR3 in amino acids: CASSQDHGDGDYSGNTIYF. The DNA for the CDR3 is TGTGCCAGCAGCCAAGATCATGGGGATGGCGATTACTCTGGAAACACCATATATTTT.

The rearrangement links TRBV2 to TRBJ2-7; possible D gene TRBD1, 5 bases. The germline V gene encodes CDR1 SNHLY and CDR2 FYNNEI. V lost 6 bases, J lost 3 bases, and 9 bases lay in between. This CDR3 region has 12 residues. CDR3 DNA sequence: TGTGCCAGCAGGCAGGGAATCTACGAGCAGTACTTC. Encoded protein: CASRQGIYEQYF.

This chain joins TRBV27 and TRBJ2-2; D ambiguous. Trimming left V 3 bases short and J 5 bases short, with 10 bases between. The CDR3 consists of 14 residues. Germline lookup yields CDR1 MNHEY and CDR2 SMNVEV (reference sequence). CDR3 nucleotide sequence: TGTGCCAGCAGTTTTAAGTGGGTAACCGGGGAGCTGTTTTTT. Translated, it gives CASSFKWVTGELFF.

V is TRBV5-4 and J is TRBJ2-7; 8 nucleotides agree with TRBD2. CDR1 and CDR2 from the germline V gene are SGHNT and YYREEE (reference sequence). J was trimmed by 0 bases and V by 3 bases; bases with no gene match: 8. This CDR3 contains 16 residues. The chain's CDR3 is CASSSTSGVGSYEQYF. The CDR3 bases are TGTGCCAGCAGCTCCACTAGCGGAGTGGGCTCCTACGAGCAGTACTTC.

The chain is built from TRBV15 and TRBJ1-4; weak D call: TRBD1 (5 bases). The V end was cut by 6 bases, the J end by 1 base, with 15 bases between. CDR1 is LNHNV and CDR2 is YYDKDF in the germline V gene (reference sequence). There are 16 residues in the CDR3. CDR3 DNA sequence: TGTGCCACCAGGCTTGTAGGGGATCGAACTAATGAAAAACTGTTTTTT. It is translated as CATRLVGDRTNEKLFF.

The V gene is TRBV15, the J gene TRBJ2-1, with a weak D call TRBD1 (5 bases). The CDR3 runs 14 residues. Trimming removed 0 bases from V and 6 bases from J, with 9 bases in between. The germline CDR1 and CDR2 sequences are LNHNV and YYDKDF (reference sequence). In DNA form, the CDR3 reads TGTGCCACCAGCAGAGATGGCAGGGCCAATGAGCAGTTCTTC. Its protein is CATSRDGRANEQFF. Looking up the rest from reference TRBV15 and TRBJ2-1 gives the full variable domain: DAMVIQNPRYQVTQFGKPVTLSCSQTLNHNVMYWYQQKSSQAPKLLFHYYDKDFNNEADTPDNFQSRRPNTSFCFLDIRSPGLGDTAMYLCATSRDGRANEQFFGPGTRLTVL.

The CDR3: CASSPSGTEAFF. DNA for the CDR3: TGTGCCAGTAGTCCTAGCGGGACTGAAGCTTTCTTT. The chain is built from TRBV19 and TRBJ1-1; D is undetermined. In germline, CDR1 is LNHDA, CDR2 SQIVND (reference sequence). V was clipped by 5 bases and J by 5 bases, with 9 bases between them. The CDR3 loop spans 12 amino acids. Based on the CDR3 plus reference TRBV19 and TRBJ1-1, the full variable domain is DGGITQSPKYLFRKEGQNVTLSCEQNLNHDAMYWYRQDPGQGLRLIYYSQIVNDFQKGDIAEGYSVSREKKESFPLTVTSAQKNPTAFYLCASSPSGTEAFFGQGTRLTVV.

The chain is built from TRBV19 and TRBJ1-1; TRBD1 is a possible D gene (6 bases). Per the germline V gene, CDR1 is LNHDA and CDR2 is SQIVND (reference sequence). The germline V and J ends were trimmed by 7 bases and 7 bases, with 19 bases remaining between them. The CDR3 length is 14 residues. The CDR3 DNA is TGTGCCAGTACCGGGGTGCAGGGGAAGGGTGAAGCTTTCTTT. Its protein is CASTGVQGKGEAFF.

The chain links TRBV7-3 to TRBJ2-7; D is tentatively TRBD1 or TRBD2 (5 bases each). The V and J ends lost 5 bases and 3 bases respectively, with 11 bases between them. Germline V CDR1 and CDR2: SGHTA, FQGTGA. The CDR3 runs 13 residues. CDR3 residues: CASSVWDGYEQYF. As DNA, the CDR3 is TGTGCCAGCAGCGTCTGGGACGGCTACGAGCAGTACTTC. The full variable domain, with the rest looked up from reference TRBV7-3 and TRBJ2-7, is GAGVSQTPSNKVTEKGKYVELRCDPISGHTALYWYRQSLGQGPEFLIYFQGTGAADDSGLPNDRFFAVRPEGSVSTLKIQRTERGDSAVYLCASSVWDGYEQYFGPGTRLTVT.

This chain connects TRBV11-2 to TRBJ1-1, with 7 nucleotides matching TRBD1. V trimming: 6 bases; J trimming: 0 bases; junction bases outside the gene matches: 10. Germline CDR1 and CDR2: SGHAT and FQNNGV. The CDR3 is 16 amino acids. As DNA, the CDR3 is TGTGCCAGCAGACCCAGGCAGGGACAGATGAACACTGAAGCTTTCTTT. This codes for CASRPRQGQMNTEAFF.